Listed below are T cell receptor beta chains from one sample, sequenced in a study of T cell changes during pregnancy in multiple sclerosis. Repertoires were generated with immunoSEQ multiplex PCR, while TCRdb's copy carries only in-frame clones and drops some. The data contain 35,000 to 50,000 clones, less than 90% of them singletons. The sample here was CD4+ T cells from peripheral blood mononuclear cells, taken in the second trimester of pregnancy. The receptors originated from a female donor with multiple sclerosis, enrolled in a pregnancy study. The CDR3 runs from the conserved cysteine through the conserved F or W. A D gene is named only where the DNA matches it firmly. Some rows mark clone size as missing; the rest say once, few, many or name a class of expanded clone.

v_call,j_call,clone_size,d_call,cdr3_aa,cdr3_nt
TRBV29-1,TRBJ2-6,-,-,CSVVAESGANVLTF,TGCAGCGTTGTAGCAGAATCTGGGGCCAACGTCCTGACTTTC
TRBV10-3,TRBJ2-5,-,TRBD2,CAISESEGGGAGRETQYF,TGTGCCATCAGTGAGTCAGAGGGAGGTGGAGCGGGAAGGGAGACCCAGTACTTC
TRBV2,TRBJ2-2,-,-,CASSENTGDLFF,TGTGCCAGCAGTGAAAACACCGGGGATCTGTTTTTT
TRBV9,TRBJ1-1,-,TRBD1,CASSVGSQGGNTEAFF,TGTGCCAGCAGCGTGGGTTCTCAGGGGGGAAACACTGAAGCTTTCTTT
TRBV7-9,TRBJ1-5,few,-,CASSPQRDQPQHF,TGTGCCAGCAGCCCACAGAGGGATCAGCCCCAGCATTTT
TRBV19,TRBJ1-2,-,TRBD1,CATHKTGVYGYTF,TGTGCCACTCACAAGACAGGGGTTTATGGCTACACCTTC
TRBV19,TRBJ1-5,-,TRBD1,CASSILTGGQPQHF,TGTGCCAGTAGTATCTTGACAGGGGGTCAGCCCCAGCATTTT
TRBV6-4,TRBJ2-1,-,-,CASSVYRNNEQFF,TGTGCCAGCAGTGTTTACAGAAACAATGAGCAGTTCTTC
TRBV19,TRBJ1-3,-,-,CASSSLTWAGPDTIYF,TGTGCCAGTAGTTCATTGACTTGGGCGGGGCCGGACACCATATATTTT
TRBV7-2,TRBJ2-1,-,TRBD2,CASSSRLAGDEQFF,TGTGCCAGCAGCTCGCGACTAGCGGGAGATGAGCAGTTCTTC
TRBV5-4,TRBJ1-6,-,-,CASSLDRSYSPLHF,TGTGCCAGCAGCTTAGACAGATCCTATTCACCCCTCCACTTT
TRBV6-5,TRBJ2-7,-,-,CASSKGTSGPRQYF,TGTGCCAGCAGCAAGGGTACGAGCGGGCCGCGGCAGTACTTC
TRBV28,TRBJ2-1,-,TRBD2,CASSRAGNPYNEQFF,TGTGCCAGCAGCCGAGCGGGAAATCCCTACAATGAGCAGTTCTTC
TRBV14,TRBJ2-1,-,TRBD2,CASNTGLAQYNEQFF,TGTGCCAGCAACACCGGACTAGCGCAATACAATGAGCAGTTCTTC
TRBV2,TRBJ1-3,-,-,CASSEAPDTLTTGNTIYF,TGTGCCAGCAGTGAAGCCCCTGACACATTGACGACTGGAAACACCATATATTTT
TRBV11-3,TRBJ2-1,once,TRBD1,CASSSTKGQGRNEQFF,TGTGCCAGCAGCTCAACGAAAGGACAGGGTCGGAATGAGCAGTTCTTC
TRBV6-1,TRBJ1-1,-,-,CASSESWGTEAFF,TGTGCCAGCAGTGAAAGCTGGGGGACAGAAGCTTTCTTT
TRBV9,TRBJ1-1,-,-,CASSVAPGSITEAFF,TGTGCCAGCAGCGTAGCGCCGGGGTCGATCACTGAAGCTTTCTTT
TRBV6-1,TRBJ1-5,-,-,CASSEVQISNQPQHF,TGTGCCAGCAGTGAAGTACAGATAAGCAATCAGCCCCAGCATTTT
TRBV29-1,TRBJ2-5,-,-,CSVADRVGGETQYF,TGCAGCGTTGCCGACAGGGTGGGGGGAGAGACCCAGTACTTC
TRBV5-1,TRBJ2-3,-,-,CASSSTRASTDTQYF,TGCGCCAGCAGCTCGACTAGAGCTAGCACAGATACGCAGTATTTT
TRBV5-1,TRBJ2-3,-,-,CASSLSRRADTQYF,TGCGCCAGCAGCTTGTCTCGGCGGGCAGATACGCAGTATTTT
TRBV7-3,TRBJ2-1,-,TRBD1,CASSPRAGTGGGNEQFF,TGTGCCAGCAGCCCTAGGGCCGGGACAGGGGGCGGGAATGAGCAGTTCTTC
TRBV28,TRBJ1-4,-,-,CASSPLWEGGEKLFF,TGTGCCAGCAGCCCCCTGTGGGAGGGAGGTGAAAAACTGTTTTTT
TRBV6-1,TRBJ2-1,-,TRBD2,CASKPSGRALEQFF,TGTGCCAGCAAGCCTAGCGGGAGGGCCCTTGAGCAGTTCTTC
TRBV2,TRBJ1-2,few,TRBD1,CASSATGGSYGYTF,TGTGCCAGCAGCGCTACAGGGGGAAGCTATGGCTACACCTTC
TRBV6-5,TRBJ2-1,-,TRBD1,CASTASGTGSFEQFF,TGTGCCAGCACAGCGTCCGGGACAGGGAGCTTCGAGCAGTTCTTC
TRBV2,TRBJ1-3,-,-,CASSRNQGIGNTIYF,TGTGCCAGCAGTCGAAACCAGGGGATAGGAAACACCATATATTTT
TRBV18,TRBJ2-7,-,TRBD1,CASSPGQGLNSYEQYF,TGTGCCAGCTCACCAGGACAGGGGTTAAACTCCTACGAGCAGTACTTC
TRBV11-2,TRBJ1-4,-,-,CASSLYPVGAKLFF,TGTGCCAGCAGCTTATATCCGGTGGGGGCTAAACTGTTTTTT
TRBV28,TRBJ2-1,-,TRBD2,CASSSRGLVPAGGTYNEQFF,TGTGCCAGCAGTTCCAGAGGACTAGTGCCTGCGGGGGGAACCTACAATGAGCAGTTCTTC
TRBV5-1,TRBJ1-4,-,-,CARPRGNEKLFF,TGCGCCCGCCCCCGGGGGAATGAAAAACTGTTTTTT
TRBV28,TRBJ1-1,-,-,CASSLTGNTEAFF,TGTGCCAGCAGTCTAACGGGGAACACTGAAGCTTTCTTT
TRBV27,TRBJ1-5,-,TRBD1,CASGLDRGLQPQHF,TGTGCCAGCGGACTTGACAGGGGGCTTCAGCCCCAGCATTTT
TRBV19,TRBJ2-2,-,-,CASSVGTPNTGELFF,TGTGCCAGTAGTGTCGGGACACCGAACACCGGGGAGCTGTTTTTT
TRBV5-4,TRBJ2-7,-,TRBD1,CASSGRQGSYEQYF,TGTGCCAGCAGCGGCAGACAGGGGAGCTACGAGCAGTACTTC
TRBV5-6,TRBJ2-3,-,TRBD2,CASSLGISGFSTDTQYF,TGTGCCAGCAGCTTGGGGATTAGCGGGTTTAGCACAGATACGCAGTATTTT
TRBV18,TRBJ2-7,-,TRBD1,CASSPQGAGYEQYF,TGTGCCAGCTCACCTCAGGGGGCTGGCTACGAGCAGTACTTC
TRBV7-6,TRBJ2-7,-,TRBD2,CASSPLAGGSYEQYF,TGTGCCAGCAGTCCTCTAGCGGGAGGTTCCTACGAGCAGTACTTC
TRBV27,TRBJ1-2,few,TRBD1,CASSPRDRVGGYTF,TGTGCCAGCAGTCCACGGGACAGGGTCGGGGGCTACACCTTC
TRBV9,TRBJ2-5,-,TRBD2,CASSSGGREAETQYF,TGTGCCAGCAGCTCCGGGGGGCGGGAGGCAGAGACCCAGTACTTC
TRBV27,TRBJ1-1,once,-,CASSSLGGGTNTEAFF,TGTGCCAGCAGTTCCCTCGGGGGGGGCACGAACACTGAAGCTTTCTTT
TRBV30,TRBJ1-1,-,-,CAWSVDSMNTEAFF,TGTGCCTGGAGTGTCGACAGCATGAACACTGAAGCTTTCTTT
TRBV30,TRBJ2-1,-,TRBD2,CAWRAGGEQFF,TGTGCCTGGAGAGCGGGAGGGGAGCAGTTCTTC
TRBV29-1,TRBJ2-7,-,TRBD1,CSVELRTGASEQYF,TGCAGCGTTGAACTCCGGACAGGGGCTAGCGAGCAGTACTTC